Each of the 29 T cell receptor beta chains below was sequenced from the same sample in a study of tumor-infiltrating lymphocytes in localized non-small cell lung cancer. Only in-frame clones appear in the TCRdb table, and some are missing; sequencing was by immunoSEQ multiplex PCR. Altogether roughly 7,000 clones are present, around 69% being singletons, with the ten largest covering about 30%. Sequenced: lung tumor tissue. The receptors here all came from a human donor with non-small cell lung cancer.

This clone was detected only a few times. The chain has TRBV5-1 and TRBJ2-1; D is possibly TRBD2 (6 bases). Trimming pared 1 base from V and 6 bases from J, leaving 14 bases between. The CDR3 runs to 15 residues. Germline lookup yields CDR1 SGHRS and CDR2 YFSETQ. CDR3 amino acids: CASSLPPGGVNEQFF. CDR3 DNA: TGCGCCAGCAGCTTGCCCCCAGGCGGGGTCAATGAGCAGTTCTTC.

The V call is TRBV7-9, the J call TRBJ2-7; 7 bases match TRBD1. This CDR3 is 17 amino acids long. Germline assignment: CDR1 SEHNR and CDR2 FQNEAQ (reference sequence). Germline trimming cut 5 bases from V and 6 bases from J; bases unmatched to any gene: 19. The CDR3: CASSGSLWDSARSEQYF. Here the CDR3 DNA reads TGTGCCAGCAGCGGGAGCTTGTGGGACAGCGCCCGGAGCGAGCAGTACTTC. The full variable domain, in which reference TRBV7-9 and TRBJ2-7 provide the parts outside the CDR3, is DTGVSQNPRHKITKRGQNVTFRCDPISEHNRLYWYRQTLGQGPEFLTYFQNEAQLEKSRLLSDRFSAERPKGSFSTLEIQRTEQGDSAMYLCASSGSLWDSARSEQYFGPGTRLTVT.

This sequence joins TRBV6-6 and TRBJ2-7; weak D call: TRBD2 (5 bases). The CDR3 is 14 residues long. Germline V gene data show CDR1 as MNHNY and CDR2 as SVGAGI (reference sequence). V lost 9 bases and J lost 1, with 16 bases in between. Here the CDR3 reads CASRRTALSYEQYF. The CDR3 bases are TGTGCCAGTCGGAGGACGGCCTTATCCTACGAGCAGTACTTC.

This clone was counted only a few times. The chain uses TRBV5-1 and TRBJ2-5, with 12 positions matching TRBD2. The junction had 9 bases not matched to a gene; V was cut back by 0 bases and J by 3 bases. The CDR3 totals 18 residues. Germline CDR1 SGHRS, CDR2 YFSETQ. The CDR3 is CASSLVSSGGAPKETQYF. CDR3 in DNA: TGCGCCAGCAGCTTGGTGTCTAGCGGGGGGGCTCCCAAAGAGACCCAGTACTTC.

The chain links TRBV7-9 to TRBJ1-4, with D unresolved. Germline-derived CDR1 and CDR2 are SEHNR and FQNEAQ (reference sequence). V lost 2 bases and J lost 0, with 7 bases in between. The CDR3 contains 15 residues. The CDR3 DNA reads TGTGCCAGCAGCTTAAAGCGGGCAACTAATGAAAAACTGTTTTTT. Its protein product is CASSLKRATNEKLFF.

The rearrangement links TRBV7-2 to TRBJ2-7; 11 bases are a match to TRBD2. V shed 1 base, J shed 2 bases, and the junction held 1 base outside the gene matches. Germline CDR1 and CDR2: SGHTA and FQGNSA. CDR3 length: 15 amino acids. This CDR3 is CASSLGLAGTYEQYF. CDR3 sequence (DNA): TGTGCCAGCAGCTTAGGACTAGCGGGGACCTACGAGCAGTACTTC.

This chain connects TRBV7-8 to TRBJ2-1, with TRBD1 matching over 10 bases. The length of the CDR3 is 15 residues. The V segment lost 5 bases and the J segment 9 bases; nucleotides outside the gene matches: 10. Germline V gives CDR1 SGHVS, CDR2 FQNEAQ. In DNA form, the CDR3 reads TGTGCCAGCAGCGGAGGGACAGGGGTAAATGGTGAGCAGTTCTTC. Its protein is CASSGGTGVNGEQFF.

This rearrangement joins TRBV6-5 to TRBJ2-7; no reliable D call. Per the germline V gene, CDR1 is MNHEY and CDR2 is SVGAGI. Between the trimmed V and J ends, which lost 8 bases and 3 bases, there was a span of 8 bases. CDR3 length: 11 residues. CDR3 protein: CASRFGYEQYF. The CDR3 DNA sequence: TGTGCCAGCCGGTTCGGCTACGAGCAGTACTTC.

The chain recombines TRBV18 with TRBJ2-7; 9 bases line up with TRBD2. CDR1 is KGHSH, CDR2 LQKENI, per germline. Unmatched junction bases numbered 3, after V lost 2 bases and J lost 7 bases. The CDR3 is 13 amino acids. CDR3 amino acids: CASSPAGGREQYF. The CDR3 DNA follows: TGTGCCAGCTCACCAGCGGGGGGGCGGGAGCAGTACTTC.

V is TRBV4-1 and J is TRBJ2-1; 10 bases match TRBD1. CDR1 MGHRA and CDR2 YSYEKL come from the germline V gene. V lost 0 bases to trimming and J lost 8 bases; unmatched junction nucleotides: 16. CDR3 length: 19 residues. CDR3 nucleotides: TGCGCCAGCAGCCAAGAAGGGAGACCGGGACAGGGGCCGGGTTATGAGCAGTTCTTC. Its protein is CASSQEGRPGQGPGYEQFF.

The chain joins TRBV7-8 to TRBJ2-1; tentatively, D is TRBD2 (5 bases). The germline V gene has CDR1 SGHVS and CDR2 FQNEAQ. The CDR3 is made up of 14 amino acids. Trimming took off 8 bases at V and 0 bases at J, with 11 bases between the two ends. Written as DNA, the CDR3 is TGTGCCAGCCACCCGGGGAGCTCCTACAATGAGCAGTTCTTC. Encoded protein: CASHPGSSYNEQFF.

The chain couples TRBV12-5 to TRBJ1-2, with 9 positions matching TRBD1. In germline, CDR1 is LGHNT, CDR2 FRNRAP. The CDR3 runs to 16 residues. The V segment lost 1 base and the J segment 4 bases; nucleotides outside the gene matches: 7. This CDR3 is CASGLEGGTGFYGYTF. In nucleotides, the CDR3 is TGTGCTAGTGGTTTGGAGGGGGGGACAGGGTTCTATGGCTACACCTTC.

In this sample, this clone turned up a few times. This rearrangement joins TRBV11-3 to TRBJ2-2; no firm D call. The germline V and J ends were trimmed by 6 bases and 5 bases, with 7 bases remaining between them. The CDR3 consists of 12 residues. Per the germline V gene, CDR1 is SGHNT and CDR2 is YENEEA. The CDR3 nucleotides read TGTGCCAGCAGTCTACCGACCGGGGAGCTGTTTTTT. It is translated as CASSLPTGELFF.

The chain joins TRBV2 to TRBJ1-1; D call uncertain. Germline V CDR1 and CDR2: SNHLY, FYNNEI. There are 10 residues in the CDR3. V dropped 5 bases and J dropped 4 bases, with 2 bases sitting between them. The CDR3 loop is CASSRTEAFF. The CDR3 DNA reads TGTGCCAGCAGTCGCACTGAAGCTTTCTTT. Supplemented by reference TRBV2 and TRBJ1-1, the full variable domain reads EPEVTQTPSHQVTQMGQEVILRCVPISNHLYFYWYRQILGQKVEFLVSFYNNEISEKSEIFDDQFSVERPDGSNFTLKIRSTKLEDSAMYFCASSRTEAFFGQGTRLTVV.

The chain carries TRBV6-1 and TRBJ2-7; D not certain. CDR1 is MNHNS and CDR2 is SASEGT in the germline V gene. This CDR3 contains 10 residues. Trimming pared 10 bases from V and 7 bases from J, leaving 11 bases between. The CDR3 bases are TGTGCCACCAACCTAAGGGAGCAGTACTTC. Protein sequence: CATNLREQYF.

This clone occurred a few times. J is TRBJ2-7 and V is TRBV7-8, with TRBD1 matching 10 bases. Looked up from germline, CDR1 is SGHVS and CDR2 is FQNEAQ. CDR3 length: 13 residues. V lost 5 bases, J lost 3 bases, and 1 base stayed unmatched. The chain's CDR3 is CASSRTGGYEQYF. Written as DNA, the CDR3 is TGTGCCAGCAGCAGGACAGGGGGCTACGAGCAGTACTTC. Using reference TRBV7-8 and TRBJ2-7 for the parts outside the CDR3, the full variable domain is GAGVSQSPRYKVAKRGQDVALRCDPISGHVSLFWYQQALGQGPEFLTYFQNEAQLDKSGLPSDRFFAERPEGSVSTLKIQRTQQEDSAVYLCASSRTGGYEQYFGPGTRLTVT.

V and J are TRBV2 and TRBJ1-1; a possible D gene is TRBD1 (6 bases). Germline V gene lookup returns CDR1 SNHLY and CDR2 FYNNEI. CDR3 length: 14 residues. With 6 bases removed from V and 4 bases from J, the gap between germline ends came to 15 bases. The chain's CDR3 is CASRMDFRGTEAFF. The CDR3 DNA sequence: TGTGCCAGCAGGATGGATTTCAGGGGCACTGAAGCTTTCTTT.

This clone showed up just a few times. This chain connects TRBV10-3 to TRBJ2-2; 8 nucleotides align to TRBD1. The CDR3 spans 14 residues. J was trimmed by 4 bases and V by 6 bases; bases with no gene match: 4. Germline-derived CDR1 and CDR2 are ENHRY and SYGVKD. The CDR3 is CAIRDRGGTGELFF. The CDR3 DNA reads TGTGCCATCAGAGACAGGGGAGGCACCGGGGAGCTGTTTTTT.

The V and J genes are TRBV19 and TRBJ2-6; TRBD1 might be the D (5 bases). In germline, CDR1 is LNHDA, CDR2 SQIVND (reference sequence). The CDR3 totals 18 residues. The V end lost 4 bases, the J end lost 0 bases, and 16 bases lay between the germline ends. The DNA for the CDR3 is TGTGCCAGTAGTACGGGTCAGGGTACCGGCTCTGGGGCCAACGTCCTGACTTTC. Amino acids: CASSTGQGTGSGANVLTF.

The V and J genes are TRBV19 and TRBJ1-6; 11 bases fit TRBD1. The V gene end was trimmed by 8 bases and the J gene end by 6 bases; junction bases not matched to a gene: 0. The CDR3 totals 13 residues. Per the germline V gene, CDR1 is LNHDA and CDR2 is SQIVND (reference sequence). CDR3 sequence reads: CASGTGGNSPLHF. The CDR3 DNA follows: TGTGCCAGTGGGACAGGGGGTAATTCACCCCTCCACTTT.

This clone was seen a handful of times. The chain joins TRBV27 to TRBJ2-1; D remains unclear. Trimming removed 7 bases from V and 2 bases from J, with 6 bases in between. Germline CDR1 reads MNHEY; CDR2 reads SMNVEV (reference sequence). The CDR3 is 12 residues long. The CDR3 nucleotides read TGTGCCAGCAACCCTCCCTACAATGAGCAGTTCTTC. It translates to CASNPPYNEQFF.

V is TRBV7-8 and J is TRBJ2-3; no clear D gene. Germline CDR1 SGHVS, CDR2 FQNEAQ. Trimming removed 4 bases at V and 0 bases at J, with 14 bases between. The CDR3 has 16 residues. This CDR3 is CASSSAYLQSTDTQYF. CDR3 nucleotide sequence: TGTGCCAGCAGCTCTGCCTATCTACAGAGCACAGATACGCAGTATTTT.

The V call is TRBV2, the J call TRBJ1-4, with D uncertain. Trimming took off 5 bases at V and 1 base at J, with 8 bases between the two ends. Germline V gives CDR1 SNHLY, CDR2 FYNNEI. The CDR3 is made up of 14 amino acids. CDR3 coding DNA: TGTGCCAGCAGTCCCCGGGAAACTAATGAAAAACTGTTTTTT. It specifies CASSPRETNEKLFF.

The CDR3 here is CASSLQGYGYTF. Written as DNA, the CDR3 is TGTGCCAGCAGCCTTCAAGGTTATGGCTACACCTTC. The chain carries TRBV14 and TRBJ1-2; D not resolved. The CDR3 sequence is 12 residues long. Germline lookup yields CDR1 SGHDN and CDR2 FVKESK. Trimming took 4 bases from V and 5 from J, leaving 8 bases between them.

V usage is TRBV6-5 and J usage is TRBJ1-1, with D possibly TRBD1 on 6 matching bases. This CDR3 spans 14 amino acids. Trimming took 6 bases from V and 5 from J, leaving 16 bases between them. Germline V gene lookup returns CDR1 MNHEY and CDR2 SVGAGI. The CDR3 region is CASRKYQGSTEAFF. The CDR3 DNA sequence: TGTGCCAGCAGGAAGTACCAGGGGTCGACTGAAGCTTTCTTT.

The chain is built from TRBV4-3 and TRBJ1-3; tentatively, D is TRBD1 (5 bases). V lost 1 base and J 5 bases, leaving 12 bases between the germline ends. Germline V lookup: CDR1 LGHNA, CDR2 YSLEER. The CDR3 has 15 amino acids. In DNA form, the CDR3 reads TGCGCCAGCAGCCAAGGATTGGGGGGTAGAAACACCATATATTTT. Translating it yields CASSQGLGGRNTIYF.

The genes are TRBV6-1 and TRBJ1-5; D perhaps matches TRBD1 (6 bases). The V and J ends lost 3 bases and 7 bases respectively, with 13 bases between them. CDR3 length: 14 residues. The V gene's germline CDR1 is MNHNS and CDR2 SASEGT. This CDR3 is CASSEWGAGQPQHF. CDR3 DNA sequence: TGTGCCAGCAGTGAGTGGGGGGCAGGACAGCCCCAGCATTTT.

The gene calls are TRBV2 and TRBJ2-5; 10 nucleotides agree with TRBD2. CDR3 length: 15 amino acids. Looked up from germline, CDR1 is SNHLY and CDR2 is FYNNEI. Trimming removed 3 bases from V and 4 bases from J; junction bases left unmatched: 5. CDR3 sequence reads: CASSDQRGGSETQYF. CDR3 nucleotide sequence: TGTGCCAGCAGTGATCAGCGGGGGGGCTCAGAGACCCAGTACTTC.

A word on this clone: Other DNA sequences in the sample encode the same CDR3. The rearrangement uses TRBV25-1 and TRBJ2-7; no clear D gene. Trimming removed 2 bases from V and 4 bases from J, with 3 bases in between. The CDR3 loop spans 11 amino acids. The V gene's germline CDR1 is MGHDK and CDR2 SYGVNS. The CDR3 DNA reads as TGTGCCAGCAGTGAAGGATACGAGCAGTACTTC. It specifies CASSEGYEQYF.